These 17 T cell receptor beta chains originate from one sample sequenced in a study of cytomegalovirus exposure and HLA in healthy donors. The PCR ran on 60 Vbeta and 13 Jbeta primers. The assay was immunoSEQ multiplex PCR, and TCRdb's table has in-frame clones only and misses some. The sample has approximately 170,000 clones; roughly 72% are singletons. The sequenced sample was PBMCs. The receptors were sampled from a middle-aged man in good health and CMV-seronegative.

This rearrangement joins TRBV5-1 to TRBJ2-1; 7 bases line up with TRBD2. CDR1 and CDR2 from the germline V gene are SGHRS and YFSETQ. Trimming at V came to 5 bases and at J to 0 bases, leaving 5 bases not matched to a gene. This CDR3 is 15 amino acids long. The CDR3 DNA reads as TGCGCCAGCAGTACCAAGCGGGACTCCTACAATGAGCAGTTCTTC. Encoded protein: CASSTKRDSYNEQFF.

This sequence joins TRBV6-4 and TRBJ2-3, with D possibly TRBD2 on 6 matching bases. This CDR3 is 16 amino acids long. Between the trimmed V and J ends, which lost 2 bases and 5 bases, there was a span of 17 bases. Germline V lookup: CDR1 MRHNA, CDR2 SNTAGT. CDR3: CASSDGGGTGQDTQYF. The DNA of the CDR3 is TGTGCCAGCAGTGACGGTGGCGGGACGGGGCAAGATACGCAGTATTTT.

With respect to this clone: Sequence at one end of the junction differs from germline and may be a read error. V is TRBV2 and J is TRBJ2-6; a weak D match, TRBD1 (5 bases). The germline V gene encodes CDR1 SNHLY and CDR2 FYNNEI. The CDR3 extends over 14 amino acids. CDR3 protein: CASIGVSGANGLTF. CDR3 DNA sequence: TGTGCCAGCATAGGGGTCTCTGGGGCCAACGGCCTGACTTTC.

The sample holds a few counts of this clone. One end of the junction does not line up with germline, which may come from a read error. This chain joins TRBV7-9 and TRBJ1-2; D gene ambiguous. In germline, CDR1 is SEHNR, CDR2 FQNEAQ (reference sequence). This CDR3 spans 14 amino acids. The CDR3 sequence: CSSSLDPGNYGYTF. The CDR3 nucleotides are TGTTCCAGCAGCTTAGATCCAGGAAACTATGGCTACACCTTC. The full variable domain, its missing parts supplied by reference TRBV7-9 and TRBJ1-2, is DTGVSQNPRHKITKRGQNVTFRCDPISEHNRLYWYRQTLGQGPEFLTYFQNEAQLEKSRLLSDRFSAERPKGSFSTLEIQRTEQGDSAMYLCSSSLDPGNYGYTFGSGTRLTVV.

The gene calls are TRBV11-2 and TRBJ2-3, with 12 bases aligning to TRBD1. The CDR3 has 16 residues. J lost 5 bases, V lost 5 bases, and 8 bases had no gene match. Germline CDR1 is SGHAT and CDR2 is FQNNGV. The CDR3 reads CASSLRDRGPKDTQYF. The CDR3 DNA reads as TGTGCCAGCAGCCTCCGGGACAGGGGGCCTAAAGATACGCAGTATTTT.

This chain connects TRBV7-3 to TRBJ1-1; perhaps TRBD1 as D (6 bases). Trimming left V 5 bases short and J 3 bases short, with 16 bases between. CDR1 is SGHTA and CDR2 is FQGTGA in the germline V gene. The CDR3 totals 15 residues. This chain's CDR3 is CASSPLPGADTEAFF. CDR3 bases: TGTGCCAGCAGCCCACTTCCAGGGGCTGACACTGAAGCTTTCTTT.

This chain connects TRBV5-8 to TRBJ1-2; TRBD1 aligns across 7 bases. This CDR3 has 12 amino acids. Germline V gene sequence: CDR1 SGHTS, CDR2 YDEGEE. The junction had 8 bases not matched to a gene; V was cut back by 7 bases and J by 8 bases. CDR3 loop: CASGQVISGYTF. In DNA form, the CDR3 reads TGTGCCAGCGGACAGGTCATTAGCGGCTACACCTTC.

This chain links TRBV7-2 with TRBJ2-3, with 8 bases lining up with TRBD1. CDR1 is SGHTA and CDR2 is FQGNSA in the germline V gene. The CDR3 has 14 amino acids. Losses at the gene ends were 4 bases for V and 6 bases for J; bases not matched to a gene: 6. The CDR3 DNA reads as TGTGCCAGCAGCTCCGACAGGGGCCGGGATACGCAGTATTTT. This translates into CASSSDRGRDTQYF.

V usage is TRBV29-1 and J usage is TRBJ1-1; D unclear. CDR1 and CDR2 from the germline V gene are SQVTM and ANQGSEA. The CDR3 loop spans 13 amino acids. Trimming pared 7 bases from V and 3 bases from J, leaving 15 bases between. This CDR3 reads CSATGGRDTEAFF. CDR3 DNA: TGCAGCGCAACGGGTGGGCGGGACACTGAAGCTTTCTTT.

This clone has only one observation. As DNA, the CDR3 is TGTGCCAGCAGCTTAGAAGGACATAACACCGGGGAGCTGTTTTTT. Encoded protein: CASSLEGHNTGELFF. The chain links TRBV11-3 to TRBJ2-2, with D maybe TRBD1 (5 bases). The CDR3 loop spans 15 amino acids. CDR1 is SGHNT, CDR2 YENEEA, per germline. Trimming removed 0 bases at V and 2 bases at J, with 7 bases between.

The V gene is TRBV27, the J gene TRBJ1-2; D remains unclear. The CDR3 extends over 15 amino acids. In germline, CDR1 is MNHEY, CDR2 SMNVEV (reference sequence). V lost 6 bases, J lost 2 bases, and 16 bases lay in between. The CDR3 DNA is TGTGCCAGCAGCGCGGACCCCCGAGGGAACTATGGCTACACCTTC. Amino acid sequence: CASSADPRGNYGYTF.

The chain carries TRBV28 and TRBJ1-6; 7 bases are a match to TRBD1. Trimming took 8 bases from V and 10 from J; bases not matched to a gene: 5. This CDR3 is 12 amino acids long. Per the germline V gene, CDR1 is MDHEN and CDR2 is SYDVKM. For the CDR3, the DNA is TGTGCCAGCCGAGACAGGGTCTCACCCCTCCACTTT. This codes for CASRDRVSPLHF.

The chain carries TRBV12-5 and TRBJ2-1; 8 bases are a match to TRBD1. V was pared by 5 bases and J by 6 bases, with 3 bases of the junction left unmatched. The CDR3 is 13 residues long. Germline V lookup: CDR1 LGHNT, CDR2 FRNRAP. CDR3 DNA: TGTGCTAGTGGTGCGACAGGGGTCAATGAGCAGTTCTTC. Its protein is CASGATGVNEQFF.

The chain employs TRBV18 and TRBJ2-5; D is perhaps TRBD2 (6 bases). The CDR3 extends over 14 amino acids. V shed 0 bases and J shed 4 bases, with 9 bases lying between them. CDR1 KGHSH and CDR2 LQKENI come from the germline V gene. The CDR3 loop reads CASSPPTGRETQYF. CDR3 DNA: TGTGCCAGCTCACCACCGACCGGGAGAGAGACCCAGTACTTC.

The J gene is TRBJ1-1, the V gene TRBV5-6; 7 bases are a match to TRBD1. The ends lost 4 bases at V and 4 bases at J; junction bases unmatched: 10. Germline V lookup: CDR1 SGHDT, CDR2 YYEEEE. This CDR3 contains 15 residues. The CDR3 reads CASSPPGGSGTEAFF. CDR3 DNA: TGTGCCAGCAGCCCGCCAGGGGGGAGCGGCACTGAAGCTTTCTTT.

This chain connects TRBV20-1 to TRBJ1-5, with D maybe TRBD1 (5 bases). In germline, CDR1 is DFQATT, CDR2 SNEGSKA (reference sequence). Trimming left V 0 bases short and J 11 bases short, with 8 bases between. The CDR3 has 11 amino acids. This CDR3 is CSARDLQAQHF. CDR3 nucleotides: TGCAGTGCTAGAGATTTACAGGCCCAGCATTTT.

The CDR3 is CASSLGSANYGYTF. The CDR3 nucleotides are TGTGCCAGCAGCCTAGGGTCGGCTAACTATGGCTACACCTTC. The V gene is TRBV7-9, the J gene TRBJ1-2, with D unresolved. CDR1 and CDR2 from the germline V gene are SEHNR and FQNEAQ (reference sequence). This CDR3 comprises 14 residues. Between the trimmed V and J ends, which lost 5 bases and 0 bases, there was a span of 10 bases.